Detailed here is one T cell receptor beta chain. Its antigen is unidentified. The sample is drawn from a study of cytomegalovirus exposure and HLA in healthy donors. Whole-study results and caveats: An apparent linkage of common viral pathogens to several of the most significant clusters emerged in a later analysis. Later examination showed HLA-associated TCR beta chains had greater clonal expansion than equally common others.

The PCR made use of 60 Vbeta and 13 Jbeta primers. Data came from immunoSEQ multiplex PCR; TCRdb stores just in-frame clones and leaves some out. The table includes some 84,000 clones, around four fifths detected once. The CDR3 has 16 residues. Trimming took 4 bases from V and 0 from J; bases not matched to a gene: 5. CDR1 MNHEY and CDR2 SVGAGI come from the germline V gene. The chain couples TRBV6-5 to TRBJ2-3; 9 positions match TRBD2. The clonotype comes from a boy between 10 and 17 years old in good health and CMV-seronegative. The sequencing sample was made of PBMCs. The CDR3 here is CASSSRTSVSTDTQYF. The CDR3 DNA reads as TGTGCCAGCAGTTCGAGGACTAGCGTGAGCACAGATACGCAGTATTTT.